The 29 T cell receptor beta chains given below trace back to one sample, sequenced in a study of tumor-infiltrating lymphocytes in primary liver carcinoma. Starting from 450 to 500 ng of total RNA, TCR beta cDNA was produced with a primer in the constant region. Amplification in three nested multiplex PCR rounds with slightly modified ARM-PCR gave rise to TCR beta libraries. TRBV1-TRBV30 forward primers and a C-beta reverse primer were used in the first two PCR rounds, which each ran for nine to ten cycles. TCRdb passed the multiplex PCR reads through MiXCR, listing each CDR3 protein once. Of approximately 330,000 distinct CDR3 sequences in the sample, approximately 65% were seen once. The source of the blood RNA was unsorted whole blood, and germline DNA was extracted as well. The sequencing sample was made of peripheral blood. The receptors here all came from a man aged 40-55 years with primary liver carcinoma and hepatitis B virus infection.

This clonotype was detected only a few times. The chain employs TRBV30 and TRBJ2-5; 7 bases match TRBD1. Germline trimming cut 2 bases from V and 4 bases from J; bases unmatched to any gene: 4. This CDR3 is 13 amino acids long. Germline values: CDR1 GTSNPN, CDR2 SVGIG (reference sequence). The CDR3 DNA reads as TGTGCCTGGAGTAGACAGGGTGGAGAGACCCAGTACTTC. Translation gives CAWSRQGGETQYF.

J is TRBJ2-4 and V is TRBV28; D perhaps matches TRBD1 (6 bases). The CDR3 covers 14 residues. With 7 bases removed from V and 9 bases from J, the gap between germline ends came to 19 bases. Germline lookup yields CDR1 MDHEN and CDR2 SYDVKM. The CDR3 DNA reads TGTGCCAGCACCAAGAAGGGGGTTTCGTCCATTCAGTACTTC. Protein product: CASTKKGVSSIQYF.

This clonotype was observed many times. The chain employs TRBV11-2 and TRBJ1-1; D call uncertain. Germline CDR1 SGHAT, CDR2 FQNNGV. The CDR3 runs to 14 residues. Trimming pared 5 bases from V and 1 base from J, leaving 11 bases between. This CDR3 is CASSMDSSNTEAFF. The CDR3 bases are TGTGCCAGCAGCATGGACTCTTCGAACACTGAAGCTTTCTTT.

Turning to this clonotype: One base away lies a much larger clone, so this may be a sequencing read error. The chain combines TRBV12-5 with TRBJ1-1; D possibly corresponds to TRBD1 (6 bases). The germline gives CDR1 LGHNT, CDR2 FRNRAP. The ends were cut back, 7 bases at V and 0 bases at J, with 18 bases in the middle. The CDR3 loop spans 16 amino acids. DNA of the CDR3: TGTGCTAGTGACCTATGGGTCGACAGGATGAACACTGAAGCTTTCTTT. It codes for CASDLWVDRMNTEAFF.

The chain links TRBV11-2 to TRBJ2-7, with 7 bases identical to TRBD2. The V gene end was trimmed by 4 bases and the J gene end by 3 bases; junction bases not matched to a gene: 6. The CDR3 extends over 14 amino acids. CDR1 and CDR2 from the germline V gene are SGHAT and FQNNGV. CDR3 DNA sequence: TGTGCCAGCAGCTCTGGGCCTAGCGGCTACGAGCAGTACTTC. Residues: CASSSGPSGYEQYF. The full variable domain, completed using reference TRBV11-2 and TRBJ2-7, is EAGVAQSPRYKIIEKRQSVAFWCNPISGHATLYWYQQILGQGPKLLIQFQNNGVVDDSQLPKDRFSAERLKGVDSTLKIQPAKLEDSAVYLCASSSGPSGYEQYFGPGTRLTVT.

This clonotype was detected a few times. This chain connects TRBV19 to TRBJ1-1; D remains ambiguous. This CDR3 has 15 amino acids. Germline-derived CDR1 and CDR2 are LNHDA and SQIVND (reference sequence). V lost 6 bases and J lost 0, with 14 bases in between. The CDR3 loop reads CASSSRDSLNTEAFF. CDR3 DNA: TGTGCCAGTAGCTCACGCGATTCCTTGAACACTGAAGCTTTCTTT.

This rearrangement joins TRBV30 to TRBJ1-6, with D maybe TRBD1 (5 bases). This CDR3 contains 14 residues. Trimming pared 4 bases from V and 8 bases from J, leaving 15 bases between. CDR1 is GTSNPN, CDR2 SVGIG, per germline (reference sequence). As DNA, the CDR3 is TGTGCCTGGACGGCCGGGACCAGGCATTCACCCCTCCACTTT. It specifies CAWTAGTRHSPLHF.

Details on this clonotype: A single base separates this from a much larger clone, so it may be a read error. The rearrangement links TRBV12-3 or TRBV12-4 to TRBJ2-5; no clear D. V dropped 8 bases and J dropped 7 bases, with 17 bases sitting between them. This CDR3 contains 13 residues. CDR3 protein: CASAPDLPGTQYF. CDR3 sequence (DNA): TGTGCCAGCGCCCCAGATCTTCCAGGGACCCAGTACTTC.

This clonotype was counted ten times or more. The rearrangement links TRBV6-5 to TRBJ2-2; D gene ambiguous. This CDR3 is 14 amino acids long. Germline-derived CDR1 and CDR2 are MNHEY and SVGAGI. V was shortened by 6 bases and J by 5 bases, with 13 bases between the two germline ends. The CDR3 DNA reads as TGTGCCAGCAGAGGGCTAGGAAGGACCGGGGAGCTGTTTTTT. Encoded protein: CASRGLGRTGELFF.

This clonotype was seen only a few times. This sequence joins TRBV10-3 and TRBJ1-1, with 10 bases aligning to TRBD1. After removal of 0 bases from V and 4 bases from J, the junction contained 8 bases not matched to a gene. Germline V gene data show CDR1 as ENHRY and CDR2 as SYGVKD. There are 17 residues in the CDR3. CDR3 sequence: CAISESRDRGPFTEAFF. The CDR3 bases are TGTGCCATCAGTGAGTCGAGAGACAGGGGGCCGTTCACTGAAGCTTTCTTT.

The V gene is TRBV29-1, the J gene TRBJ1-2; the match to TRBD1 covers 7 bases. In germline, CDR1 is SQVTM, CDR2 ANQGSEA. The length of the CDR3 is 13 residues. V shed 7 bases, J shed 5 bases, and the junction held 10 bases outside the gene matches. Written as DNA, the CDR3 is TGCAGCGGAAGCAGGGCAGGGGGTTATGGCTACACCTTC. Residues: CSGSRAGGYGYTF.

With regard to this clonotype: Because the CDR3 is missing its conserved closing phenylalanine or tryptophan, this is likely a read error. The J gene is TRBJ1-3, the V gene TRBV6-1; D remains ambiguous. CDR3 size: 14 residues. The ends were cut back, 7 bases at V and 0 bases at J, with 10 bases in the middle. Looked up from germline, CDR1 is MNHNS and CDR2 is SASEGT. CDR3 sequence (DNA): TGTGCCAGCATGATGGTAACCTCTGGAAACACCATATATCTT. Its protein product is CASMMVTSGNTIYL.

The V gene is TRBV4-3, the J gene TRBJ2-1, with TRBD1 identical over 12 bases. From germline, CDR1 is LGHNA and CDR2 YSLEER. The CDR3 contains 18 residues. J was trimmed by 10 bases and V by 0 bases; bases with no gene match: 13. CDR3 region: CASSQDPLGTGGPNEQFF. The CDR3 DNA is TGCGCCAGCAGCCAAGACCCCCTCGGGACAGGGGGCCCGAACGAGCAGTTCTTC.

On this clonotype: One end of the junction is discordant with germline, which a read error may explain. The CDR3 spells CASSLATLPVGEQLF. Here the CDR3 DNA reads TGCGCCAGCAGCTTGGCCACCCTTCCCGTAGGTGAGCAGTTATTC. This chain uses TRBV5-1 with TRBJ2-1; D gene uncertain. Germline V gene sequence: CDR1 SGHRS, CDR2 YFSETQ. The CDR3 loop spans 15 amino acids.

This clonotype was counted a single time. The CDR3 carries no conserved terminal phenylalanine or tryptophan, so it likely arises from a read error. The chain combines TRBV6-2 or TRBV6-3 with TRBJ2-5, with D possibly matching TRBD1 (6 bases). The V gene's germline CDR1 is MNHEY and CDR2 SVGEGT. V was pared by 7 bases and J by 3 bases, with 12 bases between. This CDR3 is built from 13 residues. CDR3 region: CASKQGPKETQYY. CDR3 nucleotides: TGTGCCAGCAAGCAGGGGCCCAAAGAGACCCAGTACTAC.

This clonotype was observed a handful of times. This chain links TRBV30 with TRBJ2-7; 8 bases align to TRBD1. J was trimmed by 0 bases and V by 5 bases; bases with no gene match: 15. The germline CDR1 and CDR2 sequences are GTSNPN and SVGIG (reference sequence). The CDR3 is made up of 17 amino acids. CDR3 nucleotides: TGTGCCTGGGGGAAGTCGACCCGGGACAGGAGCTCCTACGAGCAGTACTTC. Translation: CAWGKSTRDRSSYEQYF.

As concerns this clonotype: The junction does not match germline at one end; this may be a read error. The chain employs TRBV4-1 and TRBJ2-3; D perhaps matches TRBD1 (7 bases). Germline V gives CDR1 MGHRA, CDR2 YSYEKL. This CDR3 has 17 amino acids. Written as DNA, the CDR3 is TGCGCCAGCAGCCAGGAGGGGGCCGGGCAGGGCGCAGATACACAGTATTTT. Translating it yields CASSQEGAGQGADTQYF.

A note on this clonotype: A much larger clone differs from this one at a single base, so this may be a read error. V gene TRBV4-1 combines with J gene TRBJ2-7; 10 nucleotides line up with TRBD1. The CDR3 totals 15 residues. Germline CDR1 reads MGHRA; CDR2 reads YSYEKL. In DNA, the CDR3 is TGCGCCAGCAGCCAAGAGGGGGACAGGGGCTACGAGCATTACTTC. Translating it yields CASSQEGDRGYEHYF.

As for this clonotype: A much more abundant neighbour one base away suggests this may be a read error. CDR3 coding DNA: TGTGCCAGCAGTTACCAGGGATTTGGCTACACCTTC. The encoded protein is CASSYQGFGYTF. This rearrangement joins TRBV6-5 to TRBJ1-2, with a tentative D call TRBD1 (5 bases). V was pared by 2 bases and J by 7 bases, with 8 bases between. The CDR3 length is 12 residues. Per germline, CDR1 MNHEY and CDR2 SVGAGI.

This chain uses TRBV5-1 with TRBJ2-1, with a tentative D call TRBD2 (6 bases). CDR1 SGHRS and CDR2 YFSETQ come from the germline V gene. With 1 base removed from V and 8 bases from J, the gap between germline ends came to 22 bases. The CDR3 loop spans 17 amino acids. The CDR3 reads CASSLWDPYGLKDEQFF. The CDR3 bases are TGCGCCAGCAGCTTGTGGGACCCTTATGGACTAAAGGATGAGCAGTTCTTC.

The sample holds a few counts of this clonotype. The chain links TRBV6-6 to TRBJ2-2, with 8 bases aligning to TRBD2. The junction had 8 bases not matched to a gene; V was cut back by 2 bases and J by 3 bases. Germline CDR1 is MNHNY and CDR2 is SVGAGI (reference sequence). This CDR3 is built from 17 residues. The CDR3 DNA reads TGTGCCAGCAGTTACCTCCTGGGACTAGGGTACACCGGGGAGCTGTTTTTT. Its translation: CASSYLLGLGYTGELFF.

The table lists this clonotype with many counts. The DNA of the CDR3 is TGTGCCAGCAGCTTTATCCATTTCTCCTACAATGAGCAGTTCTTC. Amino acids: CASSFIHFSYNEQFF. This rearrangement joins TRBV5-6 to TRBJ2-1; D gene uncertain. This CDR3 contains 15 residues. Looked up from germline, CDR1 is SGHDT and CDR2 is YYEEEE. The V gene lost 2 bases and the J gene lost 0 bases, with 9 bases spanning the gap.

The chain is built from TRBV11-2 and TRBJ2-1; D may be TRBD2 (5 bases). This CDR3 region has 17 residues. CDR1 and CDR2 from the germline V gene are SGHAT and FQNNGV. V gave up 3 bases and J gave up 16 bases, with 31 bases separating them. CDR3 nucleotides: TGTGCCAGCAGCTTGGGCCTTACTAGTGCCTCCTACAATGTGCACTTCTTC. Its protein is CASSLGLTSASYNVHFF.

This clonotype was found once. A read error may account for a junction end that differs from germline. This chain connects TRBV7-9 to TRBJ2-7, with 7 bases lining up with TRBD2. Germline lookup yields CDR1 SEHNR and CDR2 FQNEAQ (reference sequence). The CDR3 extends over 13 amino acids. CDR3 amino acids: CASSPRLANEEFF. The CDR3 DNA follows: TGTGCCAGCAGCCCCAGACTAGCCAATGAGGAGTTCTTC.

The chain combines TRBV11-2 with TRBJ2-5; 9 positions agree with TRBD2. Germline lookup yields CDR1 SGHAT and CDR2 FQNNGV. The CDR3 is made up of 13 amino acids. CDR3 residues: CAGSLAGWETQYF. CDR3 nucleotides: TGTGCAGGCAGCCTAGCGGGATGGGAGACCCAGTACTTC.

About this clonotype itself: Possible read error: a much larger clone is one base away. V is TRBV12-3 or TRBV12-4 and J is TRBJ1-2; D is undetermined. The CDR3 is 13 residues long. The CDR3 reads CASSGRRYYVYTF. Written as DNA, the CDR3 is TGTGCCAGCAGTGGGAGGCGCTACTATGTCTACACCTTC.

The chain combines TRBV5-5 with TRBJ2-7; D may be TRBD1 (6 bases). The CDR3 is 14 amino acids. Germline V gene sequence: CDR1 SGHKS, CDR2 YYEKEE (reference sequence). V lost 3 bases to trimming and J lost 3 bases, with 13 bases between them. The CDR3 region has the DNA TGTGCCAGCAGCTCCGGGACATGGGACTACGAGCAGTACTTC. This translates into CASSSGTWDYEQYF.

This clonotype has ten or more counts. The V call is TRBV6-6, the J call TRBJ2-7; D perhaps matches TRBD1 (6 bases). V dropped 9 bases and J dropped 0 bases, with 12 bases sitting between them. There are 13 residues in the CDR3. Germline CDR1 and CDR2: MNHNY and SVGAGI (reference sequence). CDR3 in amino acids: CARTWDTSYEQYF. The CDR3 bases are TGTGCCAGGACCTGGGACACCTCCTACGAGCAGTACTTC.

About this clonotype: The junction differs from germline at one of its ends, possibly a read error. The chain has TRBV11-2 and TRBJ2-1; D may be TRBD2 (6 bases). The CDR3 extends over 13 amino acids. Germline assignment: CDR1 SGHAT and CDR2 FQNNGV. CDR3 region: CASSFRLVNEQSF. The CDR3 coding sequence is TGTGCCAGTAGCTTCCGACTAGTCAATGAGCAGTCCTTC.